Listed below are T cell receptor beta chains from one sample, sequenced in a study of graft-versus-host responses after intestinal transplantation. Antigen specificity for these receptors is unknown. The assay was immunoSEQ multiplex PCR, and TCRdb's table has in-frame clones only and misses some. Among 75,000 to 100,000 clones listed, around nine tenths were seen once. This material consisted of unstimulated CD4+ T cells sorted from spleen or lymph node cells, taken before intestinal transplant. The receptor source for this set is a human donor who received an intestinal transplant. Both conserved end residues are part of each CDR3. A D gene is named only where the DNA matches it firmly. Rows may omit the clone size; those that give it use once, few, many or a size class.

TRBJ2-2	TRBV11-2	.	TRBD2	TGTGCCAGCACCTTACAACTAGCGGGGAGTGGCGGGGAGCTGTTTTTT	CASTLQLAGSGGELFF
TRBJ2-4	TRBV5-1	.	TRBD1	TGCGCCAGCAGCTATTCGACAGGGGGTACCCCGATTCAGTACTTC	CASSYSTGGTPIQYF
TRBJ2-2	TRBV6-6	.	.	TGTGCCAGCATCTTGGGAGGCACCGGGGAGCTGTTTTTT	CASILGGTGELFF
TRBJ1-6	TRBV19	.	.	TGTGCCAGTAGTACCGGACAGACCTCAAATTCACCCCTCCACTTT	CASSTGQTSNSPLHF
TRBJ1-2	TRBV6-1	once	TRBD1	TGTGCCAGCAGTGGGAGACAGGGTGGCTTCTATGGCTACACCTTC	CASSGRQGGFYGYTF
TRBJ2-1	TRBV5-1	once	.	TGCGCCAGCAGCTTTATTCCTAGCAGGTCCTACAATGAGCAGTTCTTC	CASSFIPSRSYNEQFF
TRBJ2-7	TRBV4-1	.	TRBD2	TGCGCCAGCAGCCATACCCAGACTAGCGGAATCTACGAGCAGTACTTC	CASSHTQTSGIYEQYF
TRBJ2-7	TRBV5-6	.	.	TGTGCCAGCAGCGCTCAGGGGGGGCAGTACTTC	CASSAQGGQYF
TRBJ2-7	TRBV6-1	.	TRBD2	TGTGCCAGCAGTGAGCTGGGACTAGCGGTCTACGAGCAGTACTTC	CASSELGLAVYEQYF
TRBJ1-3	TRBV28	.	.	TGTGCCAGCAGTTTAATCGGGTCTATCTCTGGAAACACCATATATTTT	CASSLIGSISGNTIYF
TRBJ2-7	TRBV9	.	TRBD2	TGTGCCAGCAGCGTTGGCGGGAGCCCCTACGAGCAGTACTTC	CASSVGGSPYEQYF
TRBJ2-5	TRBV11-3	.	TRBD1	TGTGCCAGCAGCCCAGAAGGACAGGCGGGCGAGACCCAGTACTTC	CASSPEGQAGETQYF
TRBJ1-1	TRBV5-1	.	TRBD1	TGCGCCAGCACTCCTGGAGGGGGCCAGGGTGAAGCTTTCTTT	CASTPGGGQGEAFF
TRBJ1-1	TRBV2	.	.	TGTGCCAGCAGTGGTGAGGGTGACACTGAAGCTTTCTTT	CASSGEGDTEAFF
TRBJ2-5	TRBV2	.	TRBD1	TGTGCCAGCGGTCAAACCGGGACAGAAAAAGAGACCCAGTACTTC	CASGQTGTEKETQYF
TRBJ2-7	TRBV5-1	.	TRBD2	TGCGCCAGCAGCTCATCTACGGGGGAGGGCCGATACGAGCAGTACTTC	CASSSSTGEGRYEQYF
TRBJ2-1	TRBV29-1	.	TRBD2	TGCAGGACTAGCCTAGGTAATGAGCAGTTCTTC	CRTSLGNEQFF